What follows are 26 T cell receptor beta chains derived from one specimen sequenced in a study. Cells sorted as Tregs were CD4+, CD25+ and CD127-/low. MiXCR was run by TCRdb on the 5' RACE reads, yielding one entry per CDR3 protein. The sample yields about 42,000 distinct CDR3 sequences, around 20% seen once. Sequencing was performed on Tregs sorted from blood. The receptors derive from a female donor with breast cancer.

In its sample, this clonotype was seen many times. J is TRBJ2-1 and V is TRBV7-2; no clear D gene. Trimming left V 2 bases short and J 0 bases short, with 8 bases between. The germline CDR1 and CDR2 sequences are SGHTA and FQGNSA. This CDR3 is 15 amino acids long. This chain's CDR3 is CASSLWSRSYNEQFF. In DNA, the CDR3 is TGTGCCAGCAGCTTATGGTCGCGCTCCTACAATGAGCAGTTCTTC.

As to this clonotype: A much larger clone differs by one base, so this may be a read error. The V call is TRBV20-1, the J call TRBJ2-2; D is perhaps TRBD1 or TRBD2 (5 bases each). CDR3 length: 16 amino acids. The V gene lost 4 bases and the J gene lost 1 base, with 16 bases spanning the gap. In germline, CDR1 is DFQATT, CDR2 SNEGSKA (reference sequence). The CDR3 loop is CSANGDGKWNTGELFF. In DNA form, the CDR3 reads TGCAGTGCTAATGGGGACGGGAAGTGGAACACCGGGGAGCTGTTTTTT.

This clonotype appeared many times. The chain has TRBV6-5 and TRBJ2-7; tentatively, D is TRBD2 (5 bases). The germline gives CDR1 MNHEY, CDR2 SVGAGI. CDR3 size: 15 residues. Trimming pared 0 bases from V and 0 bases from J, leaving 9 bases between. CDR3: CASSYSISDSYEQYF. CDR3 DNA: TGTGCCAGCAGTTACTCGATTAGCGACTCCTACGAGCAGTACTTC.

This clonotype was picked up a small number of times. The chain uses TRBV28 and TRBJ2-2; D may be TRBD2 (6 bases). V dropped 6 bases and J dropped 0 bases, with 14 bases sitting between them. This CDR3 spans 16 amino acids. Germline V gene data show CDR1 as MDHEN and CDR2 as SYDVKM. In DNA, the CDR3 is TGTGCCAGCAGCGGTCGGAGGGCCCCGAACACCGGGGAGCTGTTTTTT. Amino acid sequence: CASSGRRAPNTGELFF.

This clonotype was seen repeatedly, ten times or more. This chain links TRBV4-2 with TRBJ2-1, with TRBD1 matching over 7 bases. The CDR3 loop spans 14 amino acids. Germline V gene lookup returns CDR1 LGHNA and CDR2 YNFKEQ. Trimming took 4 bases from V and 6 from J; bases not matched to a gene: 6. CDR3 in amino acids: CASSPRDSINEQFF. Here the CDR3 DNA reads TGTGCCAGCAGCCCCCGGGACAGTATCAATGAGCAGTTCTTC.

Notes on this clonotype: A much larger clone lies a single base off, so this may be a read error. This chain links TRBV4-1 with TRBJ2-7; D may be TRBD2 (5 bases). The germline gives CDR1 MGHRA, CDR2 YSYEKL. This CDR3 region has 13 residues. Trimming shortened V by 1 base and J by 8 bases, and 12 bases separated the two germline ends. CDR3 in DNA: TGCGCCAGCAGCCAAGGGTCGGGGTCCAAGCAGTACTTC. This gives the protein CASSQGSGSKQYF.

The V call is TRBV5-6, the J call TRBJ1-1, with D possibly TRBD1 on 6 matching bases. Trimming shortened V by 3 bases and J by 3 bases, and 18 bases separated the two germline ends. This CDR3 has 16 amino acids. Germline V gene lookup returns CDR1 SGHDT and CDR2 YYEEEE. CDR3: CASSSALQGWYTEAFF. The DNA of the CDR3 is TGTGCCAGCAGCTCCGCCTTACAGGGTTGGTACACTGAAGCTTTCTTT.

This clonotype was counted only a few times. This sequence joins TRBV9 and TRBJ1-3, with a weak D call TRBD1 (6 bases). CDR1 and CDR2 from the germline V gene are SGDLS and YYNGEE. This CDR3 contains 15 residues. Trimming shortened V by 3 bases and J by 0 bases, and 10 bases separated the two germline ends. CDR3 region: CASSAPDSSGNTIYF. The CDR3 DNA is TGTGCCAGCAGCGCCCCGGACAGCTCTGGAAACACCATATATTTT.

This clonotype was found many times. The chain combines TRBV5-1 with TRBJ2-1; 13 nucleotides match TRBD2. Germline trimming cut 2 bases from V and 7 bases from J; bases unmatched to any gene: 6. In germline, CDR1 is SGHRS, CDR2 YFSETQ. CDR3 length: 16 amino acids. CDR3 nucleotides: TGCGCCAGCAGCTTACAACTAGCGGGAGGGCCAAATGAGCAGTTCTTC. This gives the protein CASSLQLAGGPNEQFF.

Comments on this clonotype: A read error may produce the germline difference seen at one junction end. The chain employs TRBV30 and TRBJ1-3; possible D gene TRBD1, 6 bases. CDR3 length: 16 residues. Germline V gives CDR1 GTSNPN, CDR2 SVGIG (reference sequence). The CDR3 spells CAWTGAQGLNGTTIYF. The DNA of the CDR3 is TGTGCCTGGACGGGGGCCCAGGGGCTAAATGGAACCACCATATATTTT.

This clonotype appeared many times. The CDR3 region is CASSTGAGSNQPQHF. The CDR3 DNA follows: TGTGCCAGCAGTACGGGGGCGGGGAGCAATCAGCCCCAGCATTTT. This sequence joins TRBV6-5 and TRBJ1-5; D might be TRBD1 (6 bases). The length of the CDR3 is 15 residues. The V and J ends lost 5 bases and 1 base respectively, with 12 bases between them. CDR1 MNHEY and CDR2 SVGAGI come from the germline V gene.

This clonotype was seen ten or more times. The chain combines TRBV5-1 with TRBJ1-2; the match to TRBD1 covers 7 bases. There are 18 residues in the CDR3. J gave up 5 bases and V 3 bases, and 19 bases lay outside the gene matches. The V gene's germline CDR1 is SGHRS and CDR2 YFSETQ. The CDR3: CASSSRPGTAEEGYGYTF. Written as DNA, the CDR3 is TGCGCCAGCAGCTCCCGCCCCGGGACAGCCGAAGAGGGATATGGCTACACCTTC.

In its sample, this clonotype was seen a few times. The chain carries TRBV13 and TRBJ2-7, with 12 bases identical to TRBD1. The V gene end was trimmed by 4 bases and the J gene end by 5 bases; junction bases not matched to a gene: 6. Germline V CDR1 and CDR2: PRHDT, FYEKMQ (reference sequence). The CDR3 covers 15 residues. In DNA form, the CDR3 reads TGTGCCAGCAGCTCCGGGACAGGGGGCGTGAACGAGCAGTACTTC. This translates into CASSSGTGGVNEQYF.

This clonotype turned up a few times. The chain combines TRBV9 with TRBJ2-5, with D possibly TRBD2 on 5 matching bases. Germline CDR1 reads SGDLS; CDR2 reads YYNGEE. V was pared by 4 bases and J by 2 bases, with 9 bases between. This CDR3 has 13 residues. The CDR3 is CASSRGPQETQYF. CDR3 bases: TGTGCCAGCAGCCGGGGTCCGCAAGAGACCCAGTACTTC.

The rearrangement uses TRBV5-5 and TRBJ2-7; D gene ambiguous. This CDR3 contains 13 residues. Trimming took 0 bases from V and 3 from J, leaving 7 bases between them. Per the germline V gene, CDR1 is SGHKS and CDR2 is YYEKEE (reference sequence). The CDR3 reads CASSLANNYEQYF. DNA for the CDR3: TGTGCCAGCAGCTTGGCCAACAACTACGAGCAGTACTTC.

This sequence joins TRBV7-9 and TRBJ1-1; D is unresolved. This CDR3 is built from 12 residues. V lost 3 bases, J lost 1 base, and 3 bases lay in between. The germline V gene has CDR1 SEHNR and CDR2 FQNEAQ (reference sequence). As DNA, the CDR3 is TGTGCCAGCAGCTTTGGGAACACTGAAGCTTTCTTT. Its protein is CASSFGNTEAFF.

The chain is built from TRBV7-3 and TRBJ1-1; 9 bases match TRBD1. J gave up 10 bases and V 5 bases, and 5 bases lay outside the gene matches. This CDR3 is built from 12 residues. Germline CDR1 SGHTA, CDR2 FQGTGA. The CDR3 DNA reads as TGTGCCAGCAGCATCGGGACAGGGTTAGCTTTCTTT. Encoded protein: CASSIGTGLAFF. Supplemented by reference TRBV7-3 and TRBJ1-1, the full variable domain reads GAGVSQTPSNKVTEKGKYVELRCDPISGHTALYWYRQSLGQGPEFLIYFQGTGAADDSGLPNDRFFAVRPEGSVSTLKIQRTERGDSAVYLCASSIGTGLAFFGQGTRLTVV.

This clonotype showed up just a few times. The V gene is TRBV6-6, the J gene TRBJ2-5; D may correspond to TRBD1 or TRBD2 (6 bases each). Germline assignment: CDR1 MNHNY and CDR2 SVGAGI (reference sequence). Between the trimmed V and J ends, which lost 5 bases and 2 bases, there was a span of 15 bases. There are 15 residues in the CDR3. CDR3 residues: CASSRVGGLQETQYF. The CDR3 DNA follows: TGTGCCAGCAGTCGCGTTGGGGGGCTGCAAGAGACCCAGTACTTC.

This clonotype was seen a handful of times. The genes are TRBV5-4 and TRBJ2-1; tentatively, D is TRBD1 (5 bases). V was cut by 0 bases and J by 10 bases, with 11 bases left in between. The CDR3 is 13 residues long. The germline V gene encodes CDR1 SGHNT and CDR2 YYREEE (reference sequence). The CDR3 DNA is TGTGCCAGCAGCTTGGGACAGATTAAGGAGCAGTTCTTC. Its translation: CASSLGQIKEQFF.

In its sample, this clonotype was seen a few times. The chain joins TRBV27 to TRBJ2-4; D perhaps matches TRBD1 (6 bases). CDR1 and CDR2 (germline): MNHEY, SMNVEV (reference sequence). The CDR3 sequence is 13 residues long. V was cut by 2 bases and J by 8 bases, with 10 bases left in between. The CDR3 DNA is TGTGCCAGCAGTTTAAGGGGGTCGGACATTCAGTACTTC. Protein product: CASSLRGSDIQYF.

This CDR3 is CSARTGAIGELFF. The CDR3, as DNA: TGCAGCGCTAGAACAGGGGCCATCGGGGAGCTGTTTTTT. J is TRBJ2-2 and V is TRBV29-1; 7 bases are a match to TRBD1. The CDR3 is made up of 13 amino acids. V was clipped by 7 bases and J by 7 bases; unmatched bases: 9. CDR1 is SQVTM and CDR2 is ANQGSEA in the germline V gene.

In this sample, this clonotype turned up many times. The chain carries TRBV5-1 and TRBJ2-5, with TRBD1 matching over 8 bases. This CDR3 is 16 amino acids long. The J segment lost 2 bases and the V segment lost 3 bases, leaving 9 bases of the junction unmatched. The germline gives CDR1 SGHRS, CDR2 YFSETQ. CDR3 sequence: CASSSATGAQQETQYF. The CDR3 nucleotides are TGCGCCAGCAGCTCGGCGACAGGGGCGCAGCAAGAGACCCAGTACTTC.

Comments on this clonotype: It may be a read error: a sequence one base away is much more abundant. This sequence joins TRBV20-1 and TRBJ2-1, with D possibly matching TRBD2 (5 bases). This CDR3 spans 14 amino acids. Germline CDR1 and CDR2: DFQATT and SNEGSKA (reference sequence). CDR3 sequence (DNA): TGCGGTGCTAGAGATCCGGGTAGCGACAATGAGCAGTTCTTC. Translated: CGARDPGSDNEQFF.

This sequence joins TRBV7-9 and TRBJ2-6; D perhaps matches TRBD1 (6 bases). The CDR3 runs 16 residues. The germline gives CDR1 SEHNR, CDR2 FQNEAQ (reference sequence). The V gene lost 4 bases and the J gene lost 2 bases, with 12 bases spanning the gap. CDR3 loop: CASSSFTGTGANVLTF. The CDR3 coding sequence is TGTGCCAGCAGCTCATTTACAGGGACTGGGGCCAACGTCCTGACTTTC. Full variable domain (missing parts from reference TRBV7-9 and TRBJ2-6): DTGVSQNPRHKITKRGQNVTFRCDPISEHNRLYWYRQTLGQGPEFLTYFQNEAQLEKSRLLSDRFSAERPKGSFSTLEIQRTEQGDSAMYLCASSSFTGTGANVLTFGAGSRLTVL.

The V gene is TRBV2, the J gene TRBJ2-1; D remains ambiguous. V was pared by 5 bases and J by 2 bases, with 10 bases between. Per germline, CDR1 SNHLY and CDR2 FYNNEI. The CDR3 consists of 14 residues. CDR3 region: CASSLGAAYNEQFF. The CDR3, as DNA: TGTGCCAGCAGTCTGGGCGCAGCCTACAATGAGCAGTTCTTC.

This clonotype came up a few times. This rearrangement joins TRBV7-9 to TRBJ1-2; 9 bases map to TRBD1. The CDR3 spans 14 residues. Germline lookup yields CDR1 SEHNR and CDR2 FQNEAQ (reference sequence). Trimming took 5 bases from V and 6 from J; bases not matched to a gene: 7. CDR3 DNA: TGTGCCAGCAGCATCTCCGGGACAGGGAATGGCTACACCTTC. Residues: CASSISGTGNGYTF.